This is a list of T cell receptor beta chains from one sample in a study of T cells in Graves' hyperthyroidism and ophthalmopathy. Via MiXCR, TCRdb re-called the multiplex PCR reads, giving one row per CDR3 protein. The repertoire has over 700,000 distinct CDR3 sequences, about 38% of them found once; the top ten carry 8.9%. Sample: blood. The receptors were sampled from a man aged 18 to 29 with Graves' hyperthyroidism. Each CDR3 is given with its conserved first and last residue. The order of the fields is clone size, V gene, D gene, J gene, CDR3 protein, CDR3 DNA. The D gene is left open where the match is weak. The listing skips clone size in some rows; elsewhere it reads once, few, many or a size class.

once	TRBV10-3	-	TRBJ2-5	CAISEGARGGAQETQYF	TGTGCCATCAGTGAGGGGGCTCGCGGAGGGGCTCAAGAGACCCAGTACTTC
few	TRBV11-1	TRBD1	TRBJ2-2	CASSRTTGPGELFF	TGTGCCAGCAGCCGTACGACAGGGCCCGGGGAGCTGTTTTTT
few	TRBV10-1	-	TRBJ2-7	CASSESGDYEQYF	TGCGCCAGCAGTGAGTCAGGCGACTACGAGCAGTACTTC
few	TRBV16	-	TRBJ1-6	CASSQYGPSSYNSPLHF	TGTGCCAGCAGCCAGTATGGCCCAAGCTCCTATAATTCACCCCTCCACTTT
-	TRBV7-7	-	TRBJ2-5	CASSPRAGPQETQYF	TGTGCTAGCAGCCCGCGGGCCGGGCCCCAAGAGACCCAGTACTTC
many	TRBV29-1	-	TRBJ2-7	CSIINWDGRYEQYF	TGCAGCATTATCAACTGGGACGGGAGATACGAGCAGTACTTC
-	TRBV25-1	TRBD1	TRBJ1-1	CASSPRGEGWGIAEAFF	TGTGCCAGCAGCCCCAGGGGGGAAGGGTGGGGGATAGCTGAAGCTTTCTTT
many	TRBV7-3	TRBD1	TRBJ1-1	CASSFVPGQGRTEAFF	TGTGCCAGCAGCTTTGTCCCGGGACAGGGTAGGACTGAAGCTTTCTTT
few	TRBV6-5	-	TRBJ1-2	CAGSDGRYYGYTF	TGTGCCGGCAGTGATGGCAGATACTATGGCTACACCTTC
-	TRBV9	-	TRBJ1-1	CASNPGPMNTEAFF	TGTGCCAGCAACCCGGGACCCATGAACACTGAAGCTTTCTTT
many	TRBV25-1	TRBD2	TRBJ2-5	CASSPERGGRETQYF	TGTGCCAGCAGTCCGGAGCGGGGGGGCCGAGAGACCCAGTACTTC
-	TRBV7-2	TRBD2	TRBJ2-7	CASSARWTSSYEQYF	TGTGCCAGCAGCGCGCGATGGACTAGCTCCTACGAGCAGTACTTC
-	TRBV9	TRBD2	TRBJ2-5	CASSVMLAGVGETQYF	TGTGCCAGCAGCGTGATGCTAGCGGGGGTTGGAGAGACCCAGTACTTC
many	TRBV19	TRBD1	TRBJ1-4	CATNQYGQGNEKLFF	TGTGCCACAAACCAGTACGGACAGGGAAACGAAAAACTGTTTTTT
-	TRBV20-1	-	TRBJ2-2	CSARDFKAPGELFF	TGCAGTGCTAGGGACTTCAAGGCCCCCGGGGAGCTGTTTTTT
few	TRBV2	-	TRBJ1-3	CASSEIRGGSGNTIYF	TGTGCCAGCAGTGAAATCAGGGGCGGCTCTGGAAACACCATATATTTT
many	TRBV10-2	TRBD1	TRBJ2-7	CASTHLPTGTGIDEQYF	TGCGCCAGCACCCACTTACCCACCGGGACAGGGATCGACGAGCAGTACTTC
many	TRBV7-6	-	TRBJ1-2	CASSLVNRAGYTF	TGTGCCAGCAGCTTAGTAAACAGGGCTGGCTACACCTTC
-	TRBV7-9	TRBD2	TRBJ2-5	CASSSFGRPQETQYF	TGTGCCAGCAGCTCCTTCGGGAGGCCCCAAGAGACCCAGTACTTC
many	TRBV7-7	-	TRBJ2-5	CASSQTGKETQYF	TGTGCTAGCAGCCAAACAGGGAAAGAGACCCAGTACTTC
-	TRBV20-1	-	TRBJ2-7	CSASKRVSYEQYF	TGCAGTGCTAGCAAGAGGGTTTCCTACGAGCAGTACTTC
-	TRBV19	-	TRBJ1-4	CASSIGGTLNEKLFF	TGTGCCAGTAGTATAGGGGGGACGCTGAATGAAAAACTGTTTTTT
many	TRBV7-2	-	TRBJ2-5	CASSLFQETQYF	TGTGCCAGCAGCTTATTCCAAGAGACCCAGTACTTC
-	TRBV11-2	-	TRBJ2-7	CASSQGSYGTPSEQYF	TGTGCCAGCAGCCAAGGGTCCTACGGGACCCCCTCCGAGCAGTACTTC
once	TRBV4-1	-	TRBJ2-2	CASSPLGFQAGTGELFF	TGCGCCAGCAGCCCTCTAGGGTTCCAGGCCGGCACCGGGGAGCTGTTTTTT
-	TRBV5-1	-	TRBJ2-3	CASRPLDLDTQYF	TGCGCCAGCAGGCCCCTCGACCTAGATACGCAGTATTTT
-	TRBV29-1	-	TRBJ1-2	CSVELVGRGVGGYTF	TGCAGCGTTGAGTTGGTGGGCAGGGGAGTTGGTGGCTACACCTTC
-	TRBV5-1	TRBD2	TRBJ2-7	CASTTAGGPYEQYF	TGCGCCAGCACCACGGCGGGGGGCCCTTACGAGCAGTACTTC
-	TRBV28	-	TRBJ2-7	CASSLSPTLAEQYF	TGTGCCAGCAGTTTATCCCCTACTTTGGCCGAGCAGTACTTC
-	TRBV7-9	TRBD1	TRBJ2-1	CASSSLTGLGEQFF	TGTGCCAGCAGCTCTCTGACAGGGCTGGGTGAGCAGTTCTTC
-	TRBV7-2	-	TRBJ2-7	CACSLDGHEYF	TGTGCCTGCAGCTTAGATGGACATGAGTACTTC
-	TRBV4-1	-	TRBJ1-1	CASSQVRISEAFF	TGCGCCAGCAGCCAAGTCCGTATTTCTGAAGCTTTCTTT
-	TRBV20-1	-	TRBJ2-7	CSANHDRKSSYEQYF	TGCAGTGCCAACCACGACCGGAAGAGCTCCTACGAGCAGTACTTC
-	TRBV5-8	TRBD1	TRBJ1-5	CASSPDRPQPQHF	TGTGCCAGCAGTCCGGACAGGCCGCAGCCCCAGCATTTT
many	TRBV7-3	-	TRBJ2-5	CASSLTWGRETQYF	TGTGCCAGCAGCTTAACCTGGGGGAGAGAGACCCAGTACTTC
-	TRBV20-1	-	TRBJ2-7	CSATTGLDEQYF	TGCAGTGCTACGACTGGTTTGGACGAGCAGTACTTC
-	TRBV12-3/TRBV12-4	TRBD1	TRBJ2-2	CASTMTGVFTGELFF	TGTGCCAGTACAATGACAGGGGTGTTCACCGGGGAGCTGTTTTTT
few	TRBV7-2	-	TRBJ1-4	CASSLGGAEKLFF	TGTGCCAGCAGCTTAGGTGGGGCGGAAAAACTGTTTTTT
-	TRBV7-2	-	TRBJ2-7	CASAWGSSPDDEQYF	TGTGCCAGCGCTTGGGGCTCTTCTCCTGATGACGAGCAGTACTTC
-	TRBV10-3	-	TRBJ1-2	CATGNHYGYTF	TGTGCCACCGGGAACCACTATGGCTACACCTTC
many	TRBV15	-	TRBJ2-7	CATSRGDRLEQYF	TGTGCCACCAGCAGAGGTGATCGCTTAGAGCAGTACTTC